This TCR beta chain was profiled in a study of cytomegalovirus exposure and HLA in healthy donors. Findings of the study overall: In a later analysis, roughly 17,000 TCR beta sequences were associated with HLA alleles at 0.05 false discovery rate. Within an earlier analysis, most TCR beta V segments proved productive either about 87% or about 30% of the time.

Germline V gene lookup returns CDR1 PRHDT and CDR2 FYEKMQ (reference sequence). The CDR3 is made up of 13 amino acids. V lost 8 bases and J 5 bases, leaving 15 bases between the germline ends. PCR primers comprised 60 Vbeta and 13 Jbeta primers. TCRdb's copy holds only in-frame clones and misses some; the assay was immunoSEQ multiplex PCR. The sample lists fewer than 150,000 clones, 70% to 85% occurring once. Concerning this clone: Its matching antigen is unknown.

The chain recombines TRBV13 with TRBJ1-1, with D tentatively TRBD1 (5 bases). The TCR comes from a male donor in good health and CMV-seronegative. The sample consisted of PBMCs. The CDR3 region has the DNA TGTGCCAGCCCCGGGCCCCGGGGGACTGAAGCTTTCTTT. Translating gives CASPGPRGTEAFF. Based on the CDR3 plus reference TRBV13 and TRBJ1-1, the full variable domain is AAGVIQSPRHLIKEKRETATLKCYPIPRHDTVYWYQQGPGQDPQFLISFYEKMQSDKGSIPDRFSAQQFSDYHSELNMSSLELGDSALYFCASPGPRGTEAFFGQGTRLTVV.